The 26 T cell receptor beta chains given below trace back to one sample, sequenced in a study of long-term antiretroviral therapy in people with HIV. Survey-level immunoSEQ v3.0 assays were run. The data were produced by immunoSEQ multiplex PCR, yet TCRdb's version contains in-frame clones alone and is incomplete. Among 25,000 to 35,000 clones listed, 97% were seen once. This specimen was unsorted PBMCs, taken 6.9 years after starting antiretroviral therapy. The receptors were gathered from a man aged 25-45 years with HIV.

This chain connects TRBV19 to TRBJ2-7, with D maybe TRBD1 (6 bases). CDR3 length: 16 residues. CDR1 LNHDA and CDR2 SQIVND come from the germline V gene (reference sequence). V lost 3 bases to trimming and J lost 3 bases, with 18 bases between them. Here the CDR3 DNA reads TGTGCCAGTAGTATTGGCTCGGGCAGGGGCCACTACGAGCAGTACTTC. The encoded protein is CASSIGSGRGHYEQYF.

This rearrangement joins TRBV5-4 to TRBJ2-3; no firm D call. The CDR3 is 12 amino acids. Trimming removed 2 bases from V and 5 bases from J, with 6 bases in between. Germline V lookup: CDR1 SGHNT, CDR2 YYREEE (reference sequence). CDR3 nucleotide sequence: TGTGCCAGCAGCTTCCCCCTAGATACGCAGTATTTT. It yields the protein CASSFPLDTQYF.

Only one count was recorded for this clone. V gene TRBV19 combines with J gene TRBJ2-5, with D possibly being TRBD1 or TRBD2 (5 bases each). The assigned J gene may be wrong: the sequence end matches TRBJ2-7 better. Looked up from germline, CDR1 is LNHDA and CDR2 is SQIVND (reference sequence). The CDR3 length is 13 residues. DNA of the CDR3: TGTGCCAGCCAAGGGAGCAGGGTCAACGAGCAGTACTTC. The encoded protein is CASQGSRVNEQYF.

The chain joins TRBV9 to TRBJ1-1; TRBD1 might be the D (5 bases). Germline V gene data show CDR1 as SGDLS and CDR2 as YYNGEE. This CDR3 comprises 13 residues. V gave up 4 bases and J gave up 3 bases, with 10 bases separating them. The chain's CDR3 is CASSRGPHTEAFF. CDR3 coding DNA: TGTGCCAGCAGCCGGGGACCACACACTGAAGCTTTCTTT.

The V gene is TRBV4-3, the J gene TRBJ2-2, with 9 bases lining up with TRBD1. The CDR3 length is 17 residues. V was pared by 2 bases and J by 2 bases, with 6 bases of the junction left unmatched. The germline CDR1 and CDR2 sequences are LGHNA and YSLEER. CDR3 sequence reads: CASSQTRDRDNTGELFF. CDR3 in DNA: TGCGCCAGCAGCCAAACCCGGGACAGGGATAACACCGGGGAGCTGTTTTTT.

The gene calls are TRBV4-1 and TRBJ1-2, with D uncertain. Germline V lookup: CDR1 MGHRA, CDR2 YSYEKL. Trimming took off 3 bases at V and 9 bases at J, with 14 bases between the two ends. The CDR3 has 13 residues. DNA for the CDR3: TGCGCCAGCAGCCAGGAAAGTGCCCTCAGCTACACCTTC. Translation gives CASSQESALSYTF.

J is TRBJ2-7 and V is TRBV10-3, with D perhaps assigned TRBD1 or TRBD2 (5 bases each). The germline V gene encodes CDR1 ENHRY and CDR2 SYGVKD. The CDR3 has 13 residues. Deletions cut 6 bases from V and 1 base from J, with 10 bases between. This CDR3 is CAISGTASYEQYF. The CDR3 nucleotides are TGTGCCATCAGCGGGACCGCATCCTACGAGCAGTACTTC.

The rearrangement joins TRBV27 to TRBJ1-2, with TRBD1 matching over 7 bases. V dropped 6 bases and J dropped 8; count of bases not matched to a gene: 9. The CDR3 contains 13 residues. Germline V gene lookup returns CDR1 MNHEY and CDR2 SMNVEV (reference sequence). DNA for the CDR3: TGTGCCAGCAGCCCGACAGGGAATTACGGCTACACCTTC. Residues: CASSPTGNYGYTF.

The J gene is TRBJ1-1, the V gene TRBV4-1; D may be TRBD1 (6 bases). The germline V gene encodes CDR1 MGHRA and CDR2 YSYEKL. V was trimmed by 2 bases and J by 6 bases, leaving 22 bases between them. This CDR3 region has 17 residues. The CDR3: CASSQNSPLLGGAEAFF. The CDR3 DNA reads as TGCGCCAGCAGCCAAAACTCACCCCTACTAGGGGGAGCTGAAGCTTTCTTT.

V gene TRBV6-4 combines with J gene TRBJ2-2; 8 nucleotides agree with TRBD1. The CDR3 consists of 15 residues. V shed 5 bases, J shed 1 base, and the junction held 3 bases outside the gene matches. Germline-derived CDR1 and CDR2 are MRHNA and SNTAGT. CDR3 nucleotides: TGTGCCAGCAGTCTAGACAGGGGGAACACCGGGGAGCTGTTTTTT. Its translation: CASSLDRGNTGELFF.

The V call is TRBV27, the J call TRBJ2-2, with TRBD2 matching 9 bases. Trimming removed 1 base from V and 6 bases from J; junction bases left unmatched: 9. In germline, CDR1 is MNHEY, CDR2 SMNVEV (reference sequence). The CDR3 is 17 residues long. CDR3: CASSLFLGLALSGELFF. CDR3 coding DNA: TGTGCCAGCAGTTTATTCCTGGGACTAGCCCTTTCCGGGGAGCTGTTTTTT.

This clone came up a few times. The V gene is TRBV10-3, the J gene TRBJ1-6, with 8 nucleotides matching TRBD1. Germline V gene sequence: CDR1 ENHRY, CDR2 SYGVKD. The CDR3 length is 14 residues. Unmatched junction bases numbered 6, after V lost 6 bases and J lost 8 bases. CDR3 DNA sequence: TGTGCCATCAGGGCCGGGACAGGAGATTCACCCCTCCACTTT. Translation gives CAIRAGTGDSPLHF.

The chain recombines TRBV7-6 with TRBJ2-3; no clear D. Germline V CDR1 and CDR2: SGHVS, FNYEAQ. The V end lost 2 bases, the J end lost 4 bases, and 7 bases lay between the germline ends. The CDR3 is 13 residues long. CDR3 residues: CASSLNRADTQYF. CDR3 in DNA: TGTGCCAGCAGCTTAAACCGTGCAGATACGCAGTATTTT. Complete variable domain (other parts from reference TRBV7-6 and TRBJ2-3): GAGVSQSPRYKVTKRGQDVALRCDPISGHVSLYWYRQALGQGPEFLTYFNYEAQQDKSGLPNDRFSAERPEGSISTLTIQRTEQRDSAMYRCASSLNRADTQYFGPGTRLTVL.

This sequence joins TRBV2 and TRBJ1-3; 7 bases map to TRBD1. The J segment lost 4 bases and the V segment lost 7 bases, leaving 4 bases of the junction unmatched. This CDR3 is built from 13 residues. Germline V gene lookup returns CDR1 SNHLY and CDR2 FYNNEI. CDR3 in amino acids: CASIYRGGNTIYF. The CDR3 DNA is TGTGCCAGCATTTACAGGGGAGGAAACACCATATATTTT.

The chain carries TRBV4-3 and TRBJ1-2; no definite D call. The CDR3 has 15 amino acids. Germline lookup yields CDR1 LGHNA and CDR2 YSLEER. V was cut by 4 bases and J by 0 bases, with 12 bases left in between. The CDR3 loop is CASSPRGGTNYGYTF. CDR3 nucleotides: TGCGCCAGCAGCCCCCGGGGTGGCACTAACTATGGCTACACCTTC.

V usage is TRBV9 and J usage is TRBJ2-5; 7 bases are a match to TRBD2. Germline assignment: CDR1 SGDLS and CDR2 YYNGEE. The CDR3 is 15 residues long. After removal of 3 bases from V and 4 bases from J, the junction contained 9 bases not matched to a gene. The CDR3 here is CASSAGLAVSETQYF. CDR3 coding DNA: TGTGCCAGCAGCGCCGGTCTAGCGGTTTCAGAGACCCAGTACTTC.

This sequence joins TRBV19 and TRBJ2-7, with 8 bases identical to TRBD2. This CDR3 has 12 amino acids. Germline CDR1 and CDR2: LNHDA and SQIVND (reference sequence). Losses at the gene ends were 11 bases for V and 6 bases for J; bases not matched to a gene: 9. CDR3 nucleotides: TGTGCCTGCGAGACTAGCGCTGGCGAGCAGTACTTC. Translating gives CACETSAGEQYF.

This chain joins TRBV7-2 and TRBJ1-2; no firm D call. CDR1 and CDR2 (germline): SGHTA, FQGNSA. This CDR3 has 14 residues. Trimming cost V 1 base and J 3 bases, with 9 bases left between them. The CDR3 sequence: CASSLVLHDYGYTF. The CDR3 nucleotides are TGTGCCAGCAGCTTAGTTCTGCACGACTATGGCTACACCTTC.

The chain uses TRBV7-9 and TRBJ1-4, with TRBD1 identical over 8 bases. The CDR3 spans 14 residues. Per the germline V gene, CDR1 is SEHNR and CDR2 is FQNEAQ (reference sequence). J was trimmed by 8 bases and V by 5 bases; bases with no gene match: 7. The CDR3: CASSRDRQREKLFF. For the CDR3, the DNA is TGTGCCAGCAGCCGGGACAGGCAAAGGGAAAAACTGTTTTTT.

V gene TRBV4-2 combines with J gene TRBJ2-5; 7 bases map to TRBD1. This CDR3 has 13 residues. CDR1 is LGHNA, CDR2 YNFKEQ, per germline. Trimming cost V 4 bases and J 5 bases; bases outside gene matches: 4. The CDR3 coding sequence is TGTGCCAGCAGCCCGGTCAGGGGGGAGACCCAGTACTTC. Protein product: CASSPVRGETQYF.

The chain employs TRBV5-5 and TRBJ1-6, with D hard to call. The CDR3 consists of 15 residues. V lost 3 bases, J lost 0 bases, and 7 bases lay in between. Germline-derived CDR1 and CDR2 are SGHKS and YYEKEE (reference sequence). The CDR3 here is CASSSFDSYNSPLHF. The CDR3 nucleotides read TGTGCCAGCAGCTCCTTTGACTCCTATAATTCACCCCTCCACTTT.

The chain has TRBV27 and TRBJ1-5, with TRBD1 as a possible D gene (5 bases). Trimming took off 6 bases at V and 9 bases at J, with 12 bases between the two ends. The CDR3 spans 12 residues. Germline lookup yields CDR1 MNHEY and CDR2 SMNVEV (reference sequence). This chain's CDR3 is CASSPGGGPQHF. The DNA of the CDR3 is TGTGCCAGCAGCCCCGGGGGGGGGCCCCAGCATTTT.

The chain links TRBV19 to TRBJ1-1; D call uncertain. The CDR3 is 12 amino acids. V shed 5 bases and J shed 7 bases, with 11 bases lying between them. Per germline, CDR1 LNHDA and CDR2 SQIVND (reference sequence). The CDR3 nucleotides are TGTGCCAGTAGTTACACCGGGAATGAAGCTTTCTTT. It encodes CASSYTGNEAFF.

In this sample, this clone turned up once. The CDR3 here is CASKVRSDSSYNSPLHF. The CDR3 coding sequence is TGTGCCAGCAAGGTGAGATCCGACAGCTCCTATAATTCACCCCTCCACTTT. The V gene is TRBV27, the J gene TRBJ1-6; perhaps TRBD1 as D (5 bases). Trimming stripped 7 bases from V and 0 bases from J, with 16 bases between. The CDR3 consists of 17 residues. The germline gives CDR1 MNHEY, CDR2 SMNVEV (reference sequence).

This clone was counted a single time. This CDR3 is CASSFAGVETQYF. In nucleotides, the CDR3 is TGTGCCAGCAGTTTCGCGGGAGTTGAGACCCAGTACTTC. V usage is TRBV27 and J usage is TRBJ2-5; 7 nucleotides agree with TRBD2. Germline-derived CDR1 and CDR2 are MNHEY and SMNVEV (reference sequence). Trimming took 3 bases from V and 5 from J; bases not matched to a gene: 3. The CDR3 has 13 amino acids.

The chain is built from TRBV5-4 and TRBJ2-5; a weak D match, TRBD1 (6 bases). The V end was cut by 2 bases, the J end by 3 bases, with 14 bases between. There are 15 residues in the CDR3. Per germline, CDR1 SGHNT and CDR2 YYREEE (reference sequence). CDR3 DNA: TGTGCCAGCAGCTTTTCGGACAGAGTCAAAGAGACCCAGTACTTC. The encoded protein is CASSFSDRVKETQYF.